This T cell receptor beta chain was observed in a study of T cell changes during pregnancy in multiple sclerosis. CDR3 length equals 15 residues. Germline loops: CDR1 MDHEN, CDR2 SYDVKM. J was trimmed by 5 bases and V by 4 bases; bases with no gene match: 10. Generated by immunoSEQ multiplex PCR, the TCRdb table keeps only in-frame clones and is missing some. The table has some 80,000 clones, more than 80% seen once; the top ten hold approximately 0.88%. The sample in question was peripheral blood, obtained in the first trimester of pregnancy. The receptor was isolated from a female donor in good health, enrolled as a control in a pregnancy study. The genes are TRBV28 and TRBJ2-7; 8 bases are a match to TRBD1. The CDR3 coding sequence is TGTGCCAGCAGTTCTCCTACGACAGGGGAGAACGAGCAGTACTTC. This encodes CASSSPTTGENEQYF.